The next 29 T cell receptor beta chains were all read from a single sample in a study of T cells in women clearing cervical HPV infection. Sequenced by immunoSEQ multiplex PCR; TCRdb stores in-frame clones only, minus some. The sample table includes about 22,000 clones. The sequenced sample was blood buffy coat. The receptors come from a woman aged 18 to 75 with a cervical HPV16 infection that either progressed to CIN3+ or cleared (not recorded which).

About this clone: Read coverage stops 3 residues before the CDR3 terminus; the germline J gene supplies the remainder. The chain combines TRBV29-1 with TRBJ1-4, with TRBD1 as a possible D gene (6 bases). The V end lost 4 bases, the J end lost 8 bases, and 14 bases lay between the germline ends. The CDR3 consists of 13 residues. Per germline, CDR1 SQVTM and CDR2 ANQGSEA. This CDR3 is CSVGYRESEKLFF. Partial CDR3 DNA: TGCAGCGTTGGCTACAGGGAAAGCGAAAAA.

With respect to this clone: The read falls 3 residues short of the CDR3 end, and the missing part is taken from the germline J gene. The chain couples TRBV19 to TRBJ2-5; TRBD2 might be the D (6 bases). CDR3 length: 12 amino acids. Germline loops: CDR1 LNHDA, CDR2 SQIVND (reference sequence). The ends were cut back, 4 bases at V and 4 bases at J, with 7 bases in the middle. The part of the CDR3 DNA that was read is TGTGCCAGTAGTACTAGCGCAGAGACC. Translating it yields CASSTSAET. The full-length CDR3 reads as CASSTSAETQYF.

CDR3 bases read: TGCAGCGTACAAGAAAAGCGGGGGGCCGGAGATACG. The encoded protein is CSVQEKRGAGDT. The whole CDR3 sequence is CSVQEKRGAGDTQYF. The V and J genes are TRBV29-1 and TRBJ2-3; 9 bases fit TRBD2. Coverage ceases 3 residues before the CDR3 finishes, and the germline J gene fills in the end. After removal of 6 bases from V and 5 bases from J, the junction contained 12 bases not matched to a gene. The germline V gene encodes CDR1 SQVTM and CDR2 ANQGSEA. The CDR3 consists of 15 residues.

Details on this clone: The CDR3 is cut off 3 residues early in the read; its end comes from the germline J gene. The chain links TRBV30 to TRBJ1-2; tentatively, D is TRBD1 (6 bases). Germline assignment: CDR1 GTSNPN and CDR2 SVGIG (reference sequence). The CDR3 loop spans 13 amino acids. CDR3 sequence reads: CAWSVGGLGDYTF. The CDR3 bases that were read are TGTGCCTGGAGTGTAGGGGGACTAGGCGAC.

A note on this clone: With the read ending 3 residues before the CDR3 end, the germline J gene is used to fill in that end. The V and J genes are TRBV12-3 or TRBV12-4 and TRBJ2-1, with 7 bases aligning to TRBD2. The CDR3 totals 15 residues. V lost 6 bases, J lost 5 bases, and 10 bases stayed unmatched. Partial CDR3 DNA: TGTGCCAGCAGCCGTGGGCAGCGGGGCAACAATGAG. Its protein product is CASSRGQRGNNE. The entire CDR3 is CASSRGQRGNNEQFF.

Details on this clone: The read gets to within 3 residues of the CDR3 end, and the germline J gene fills in the rest. The rearrangement joins TRBV14 to TRBJ2-7; 9 bases map to TRBD2. CDR1 SGHDN and CDR2 FVKESK come from the germline V gene. V trimming: 2 bases; J trimming: 4 bases; junction bases outside the gene matches: 6. This CDR3 spans 15 amino acids. The covered CDR3 bases are TGTGCCAGCAGCCAAATAGCGGGAGTAGGTTACGAG. This sequence encodes CASSQIAGVGYE. The complete CDR3 reads CASSQIAGVGYEQYF.

With respect to this clone: The read terminates 3 residues before the CDR3 end, so the remaining end is supplied by the germline J gene. The rearrangement joins TRBV11-2 to TRBJ1-1; D is unclear. The CDR3 extends over 13 amino acids. V shed 5 bases and J shed 1 base, with 8 bases lying between them. Germline values: CDR1 SGHAT, CDR2 FQNNGV. This CDR3 is CASSISGNTEAFF. The part of the CDR3 DNA that was read is TGTGCCAGCAGCATCTCAGGGAACACTGAA.

As for this clone: The CDR3 goes on 3 residues after the read ends, and that part is filled in from the germline J gene. The chain is built from TRBV29-1 and TRBJ2-7; TRBD1 agrees at 7 bases. This CDR3 has 13 residues. CDR1 and CDR2 from the germline V gene are SQVTM and ANQGSEA. Trimming removed 6 bases from V and 2 bases from J; junction bases left unmatched: 7. CDR3 residues: CSVGDSRAYEQYF. The CDR3 DNA, read in part, is TGCAGCGTGGGGGACAGCCGAGCCTACGAG.

On this clone: Read coverage stops 3 residues before the CDR3 terminus; the germline J gene supplies the remainder. The V gene is TRBV7-9, the J gene TRBJ1-2; TRBD1 matches 9 bases. Germline loops: CDR1 SEHNR, CDR2 FQNEAQ (reference sequence). The CDR3 consists of 15 residues. Partial CDR3 DNA: TGTGCCAGCAGCTTCGCCCCGGGACAGGGAGATATC. This encodes CASSFAPGQGDI. The whole CDR3 region reads CASSFAPGQGDIYTF.

Turning to this clone: Coverage ceases 3 residues before the CDR3 finishes, and the germline J gene fills in the end. V is TRBV7-9 and J is TRBJ1-1; perhaps TRBD1 as D (6 bases). Germline CDR1 is SEHNR and CDR2 is FQNEAQ (reference sequence). The CDR3 sequence is 15 residues long. Partial CDR3 DNA: TGTGCCAGCAGCTTAGAGGCGGGGGCGCGGGAGACA. Its protein product is CASSLEAGARET. The complete CDR3 reads CASSLEAGARETAFF.

Of note for this clone: The sequence runs out 3 residues before the end of the CDR3; the remainder is reconstructed from the germline J gene. The J gene is TRBJ1-2, the V gene TRBV6-1; TRBD1 is a possible D gene (6 bases). The CDR3 contains 13 residues. Germline CDR1 reads MNHNS; CDR2 reads SASEGT. The CDR3 DNA, read in part, is TGTGCCAGCAGTGCAGGACAGTACTACGAC. This gives the protein CASSAGQYYD. The whole CDR3 sequence is CASSAGQYYDYTF.

Points on this clone: The missing CDR3 end, 3 residues past where the read stops, is filled in from the germline J gene. The rearrangement joins TRBV12-5 to TRBJ2-2; 13 bases match TRBD2. Germline-derived CDR1 and CDR2 are LGHNT and FRNRAP. This CDR3 comprises 16 residues. The trim removed 1 base at V and 7 bases at J, leaving 3 bases unmatched. CDR3 DNA, as far as it was read: TGTGCTAGTGGTTTGGGGACTAGCGGGAGTGGCGGGGAG. Translating it yields CASGLGTSGSGGE. The CDR3 in full is CASGLGTSGSGGELFF.

For this clone: The CDR3 extends 3 residues past the end of the read, so its final part is completed from the germline J gene. The V gene is TRBV6-1, the J gene TRBJ2-7; the match to TRBD1 covers 8 bases. The germline gives CDR1 MNHNS, CDR2 SASEGT. This CDR3 spans 16 amino acids. V was pared by 3 bases and J by 5 bases, with 12 bases of the junction left unmatched. This chain's CDR3 is CASSDPGQGLFDEQYF. The part of the CDR3 DNA that was read is TGTGCCAGCAGTGATCCTGGACAGGGTCTTTTCGACGAG.

Note on this clone: The sequence runs out 3 residues before the end of the CDR3; the remainder is reconstructed from the germline J gene. The chain has TRBV29-1 and TRBJ1-2, with unresolved D. The CDR3 length is 11 residues. Germline V gene lookup returns CDR1 SQVTM and CDR2 ANQGSEA. The CDR3 DNA, read in part, is TGCAGCGCCAACTACCAGAGAGGC. Protein: CSANYQRG. The full CDR3 is CSANYQRGYTF. Filled out from reference TRBV29-1 and TRBJ1-2, the complete variable domain reads SAVISQKPSRDICQRGTSLTIQCQVDSQVTMMFWYRQQPGQSLTLIATANQGSEATYESGFVIDKFPISRPNLTFSTLTVSNMSPEDSSIYLCSANYQRGYTFGSGTRLTVV.

In the case of this clone: With the read ending 3 residues before the CDR3 end, the germline J gene is used to fill in that end. V gene TRBV19 combines with J gene TRBJ2-7; D is perhaps TRBD2 (7 bases). There are 14 residues in the CDR3. CDR1 and CDR2 from the germline V gene are LNHDA and SQIVND (reference sequence). V was pared by 5 bases and J by 4 bases, with 15 bases between. CDR3 residues: CASSPRGGAYEQYF. The covered CDR3 bases are TGTGCCAGTAGTCCTAGGGGGGGGGCTTACGAG.

Turning to this clone: The sequenced fragment ends 3 residues before the CDR3 boundary, so the rest is inferred from the germline J gene. J is TRBJ2-7 and V is TRBV28; 9 bases match TRBD2. The junction had 5 bases not matched to a gene; V was cut back by 5 bases and J by 0 bases. This CDR3 comprises 15 residues. Germline CDR1 MDHEN, CDR2 SYDVKM. CDR3 bases read: TGTGCCAGCAGTACATCTAGCGGGGCCTCCTACGAG. Amino acid sequence: CASSTSSGASYE. The whole CDR3 region reads CASSTSSGASYEQYF.

Worth noting for this clone: The read finishes 3 residues shy of the CDR3 end, and the germline J gene is used to complete it. This chain connects TRBV19 to TRBJ2-4; D is ambiguous. Germline V CDR1 and CDR2: LNHDA, SQIVND (reference sequence). The CDR3 has 12 amino acids. The CDR3 reads CASSRASHGQYF. The DNA read from the CDR3 is TGTGCCAGTAGTAGGGCCTCGCATGGT.

Turning to this clone: The read is 3 residues too short to cover the CDR3 end, so that end is filled in from the germline J gene. This chain uses TRBV2 with TRBJ2-5, with a possible D match to TRBD1 (7 bases). Germline loops: CDR1 SNHLY, CDR2 FYNNEI. The CDR3 runs to 15 residues. The V end was cut by 8 bases, the J end by 5 bases, with 21 bases between. Partial CDR3 DNA: TGTGCCAGCCAAAGCCTCTTTGCGGGACAGGAGACC. Protein: CASQSLFAGQET. The full CDR3 reads CASQSLFAGQETQYF. The full variable domain, its missing parts supplied by reference TRBV2 and TRBJ2-5, is EPEVTQTPSHQVTQMGQEVILRCVPISNHLYFYWYRQILGQKVEFLVSFYNNEISEKSEIFDDQFSVERPDGSNFTLKIRSTKLEDSAMYFCASQSLFAGQETQYFGPGTRLLVL.

About this clone itself: The read terminates 3 residues ahead of where the CDR3 ends, so the germline J gene completes it. This chain links TRBV18 with TRBJ2-3; TRBD1 agrees at 7 bases. In germline, CDR1 is KGHSH, CDR2 LQKENI. The CDR3 sequence is 14 residues long. This CDR3 reads CASSPDRTHQPQYF. CDR3 bases read: TGTGCCAGCTCACCGGACAGGACGCATCAGCCG.

Comment on this clone: The read is 3 residues too short to cover the CDR3 end, so that end is filled in from the germline J gene. V is TRBV2 and J is TRBJ2-7; 9 nucleotides agree with TRBD1. The CDR3 is 14 residues long. Germline CDR1 is SNHLY and CDR2 is FYNNEI. V lost 11 bases to trimming and J lost 0 bases; unmatched junction nucleotides: 8. The CDR3 sequence is CAARSDRGSYEQYF. CDR3 bases read: TGTGCCGCCCGCTCGGACAGGGGCTCCTACGAG.

Turning to this clone: The read terminates 3 residues ahead of where the CDR3 ends, so the germline J gene completes it. This chain joins TRBV5-1 and TRBJ1-2, with no clear D. Per the germline V gene, CDR1 is SGHRS and CDR2 is YFSETQ. The CDR3 contains 13 residues. Here the CDR3 reads CASSLGRVDDYTF. The sequenced CDR3 bases are TGCGCCAGCAGCTTGGGTAGGGTTGATGAC.

On this clone itself: The observed sequence ends 3 residues before the CDR3 terminus, with the missing tail filled in from the germline J gene. This chain uses TRBV5-5 with TRBJ1-1; 8 bases line up with TRBD1. This CDR3 region has 15 residues. With V trimmed by 4 bases and J by 0 bases, 5 bases remained unmatched. The germline V gene has CDR1 SGHKS and CDR2 YYEKEE (reference sequence). The CDR3 DNA, read in part, is TGTGCCAGCAGCGCCCAGGGACAGGTGAACACTGAA. Protein product: CASSAQGQVNTE. The entire CDR3 sequence reads CASSAQGQVNTEAFF.

As for this clone: The sequence runs out 3 residues before the end of the CDR3; the remainder is reconstructed from the germline J gene. V is TRBV20-1 and J is TRBJ2-2; 11 nucleotides match TRBD2. Per germline, CDR1 DFQATT and CDR2 SNEGSKA (reference sequence). The CDR3 has 15 amino acids. Trimming cost V 1 base and J 7 bases; bases outside gene matches: 5. This CDR3 is CSARVAGGPGGELFF. CDR3 DNA, as far as it was read: TGCAGTGCTAGAGTAGCGGGAGGGCCGGGCGGGGAG.

On this clone itself: The sequence runs out 3 residues before the end of the CDR3; the remainder is reconstructed from the germline J gene. The V and J genes are TRBV23-1 and TRBJ2-1; D is possibly TRBD1 (6 bases). TRBV23-1 is an ORF, with its function uncertain. V was pared by 1 base and J by 5 bases, with 18 bases between. The CDR3 length is 17 residues. This CDR3 is CASSQWPGGQYNNEQFF. Partial CDR3 DNA: TGCGCCAGCAGTCAATGGCCTGGCGGACAGTATAACAATGAG.

Concerning this clone itself: The read halts 3 residues ahead of the CDR3 end, with the missing end drawn from the germline J gene. V and J are TRBV5-1 and TRBJ2-3, with TRBD2 matching over 10 bases. CDR1 is SGHRS and CDR2 is YFSETQ in the germline V gene. This CDR3 is built from 16 residues. The part of the CDR3 DNA that was read is TGCGCCAGCAGCTTGGAGCAGCGGGGGGGCCTAGAGACG. Translated: CASSLEQRGGLET. The whole CDR3 sequence is CASSLEQRGGLETQYF. Full variable domain (outside the CDR3, taken from reference TRBV5-1 and TRBJ2-3): KAGVTQTPRYLIKTRGQQVTLSCSPISGHRSVSWYQQTPGQGLQFLFEYFSETQRNKGNFPGRFSGRQFSNSRSEMNVSTLELGDSALYLCASSLEQRGGLETQYFGPGTRLTVL.

As concerns this clone: The CDR3 end is not reached by the read, which stops 3 residues before it; the germline J gene fills it in. The chain links TRBV5-1 to TRBJ1-2, with 7 nucleotides matching TRBD1. The CDR3 consists of 16 residues. The germline gives CDR1 SGHRS, CDR2 YFSETQ. V lost 4 bases, J lost 3 bases, and 12 bases stayed unmatched. The CDR3 loop is CASSGRTGGDDYGYTF. CDR3 DNA, as far as it was read: TGCGCCAGCAGCGGGAGGACAGGAGGTGACGACTATGGC. The variable domain in full, completed from reference TRBV5-1 and TRBJ1-2, reads KAGVTQTPRYLIKTRGQQVTLSCSPISGHRSVSWYQQTPGQGLQFLFEYFSETQRNKGNFPGRFSGRQFSNSRSEMNVSTLELGDSALYLCASSGRTGGDDYGYTFGSGTRLTVV.

The CDR3 region is CAASVQRWDTQYF. The sequenced CDR3 bases are TGTGCCGCCTCCGTCCAGCGGTGGGATACG. The V gene is TRBV4-2, the J gene TRBJ2-3, with D perhaps TRBD2 (5 bases). The CDR3 extends 3 residues past the end of the read, so its final part is completed from the germline J gene. Germline V gene data show CDR1 as LGHNA and CDR2 as YNFKEQ. The CDR3 has 13 amino acids. V was shortened by 11 bases and J by 6 bases, with 18 bases between the two germline ends.

On this clone itself: The junction does not match germline at one end; this may be a read error. The read ends 3 residues early relative to the CDR3; the germline J gene fills the gap. V and J are TRBV5-6 and TRBJ1-1; D ambiguous. The length of the CDR3 is 13 residues. Germline V gene data show CDR1 as SGHDT and CDR2 as YYEEEE. The CDR3 sequence is CTSSRGRRTEAFF. The DNA read from the CDR3 is TGTACCAGCAGCCGGGGAAGGAGGACTGAA.

On this clone itself: The read ends 3 residues early relative to the CDR3; the germline J gene fills the gap. The chain employs TRBV19 and TRBJ2-1; D uncertain. The V gene lost 5 bases and the J gene lost 3 bases, with 17 bases spanning the gap. The CDR3 length is 16 residues. CDR1 and CDR2 (germline): LNHDA, SQIVND (reference sequence). CDR3 in amino acids: CASSSRSVSLYNEQFF. The sequenced part of the CDR3 DNA is TGTGCCAGTAGTTCCCGCTCGGTGTCGCTCTACAATGAG.